The clone carrying this TCR beta chain appeared a few times. As yet, its antigen is unknown. The data originate from a study of T-cell memory formation after mild COVID-19. Overall study results and limits: CD4+ contracting clones were mainly CM and EM; CD8+ ones, EMRA.

Libraries for TCRalpha and TCRbeta carried sample barcodes and unique molecular identifiers via 5'RACE. TCRdb re-called the 5' RACE reads with MiXCR, one entry per CDR3 protein. This sample has around 340,000 distinct CDR3 sequences; 15% to 20% occur once, and the top ten carry around 22%. J was trimmed by 8 bases and V by 3 bases; bases with no gene match: 3. The CDR3 covers 14 residues. CDR1 and CDR2 from the germline V gene are SGHRS and YFSETQ. Sequenced input: PBMCs or a T cell subset sorted from them (not recorded which). The J gene is TRBJ1-4, the V gene TRBV5-1; 11 bases are shared with TRBD1. The origin of this receptor is a young man who had mild COVID-19 (a few samples of this study predate the infection). Cell type and time point are not known. The CDR3 DNA is TGCGCCAGCAGCTCGGGACAGGGGGTCGAAAAACTGTTTTTT. Encoded protein: CASSSGQGVEKLFF.